The 25 T cell receptor beta chains listed next were all sequenced from one sample in a study of blood T cell repertoires in COVID-19. TCRdb's table, derived via immunoSEQ multiplex PCR, lists solely in-frame clones and lacks some. This sample has roughly 450,000 clones, with roughly 91% found just once. The source material was PBMCs or T cells enriched from blood (not recorded which). The receptor set was obtained from a young man who had recovered from COVID-19.

V gene TRBV2 combines with J gene TRBJ2-1; 9 bases align to TRBD2. V lost 8 bases, J lost 10 bases, and 12 bases stayed unmatched. The CDR3 loop spans 14 amino acids. CDR1 SNHLY and CDR2 FYNNEI come from the germline V gene. CDR3 DNA sequence: TGTGCCAGCGCCTCCGCTAGCGGGATCGGCGAGCAGTTCTTC. Amino acid sequence: CASASASGIGEQFF. Variable domain in full (rest from reference TRBV2 and TRBJ2-1): EPEVTQTPSHQVTQMGQEVILRCVPISNHLYFYWYRQILGQKVEFLVSFYNNEISEKSEIFDDQFSVERPDGSNFTLKIRSTKLEDSAMYFCASASASGIGEQFFGPGTRLTVL.

This chain uses TRBV3-1 (or the pseudogene TRBV3-2) with TRBJ1-4; 7 positions agree with TRBD1. The V gene's germline CDR1 is LGHDT and CDR2 YNNKEL (reference sequence). The ends lost 4 bases at V and 7 bases at J; junction bases unmatched: 12. The CDR3 is 16 amino acids. CDR3 nucleotides: TGTGCCAGCAGCCTAGCCCTCGCAGGGGGTTTTGAAAAACTGTTTTTT. This gives the protein CASSLALAGGFEKLFF.

The chain combines TRBV21-1 with TRBJ2-1; no check of the table's D call, TRBD2, against the DNA was made. TRBV21-1 is labeled a pseudogene. This CDR3 is built from 18 residues. CDR3 sequence: CASSKALLAGGRGNEQFF. CDR3 sequence (DNA): TGTGCCAGCAGCAAAGCGCTTCTAGCGGGAGGCCGGGGGAATGAGCAGTTCTTC.

CDR3 sequence (DNA): TGTGCCAGCAGCGCCACAGGGGGCGTGGAGACCCAGTACTTC. Protein: CASSATGGVETQYF. This chain uses TRBV3-1 (or the pseudogene TRBV3-2) with TRBJ2-5; TRBD1 matches 9 bases. Germline V gene data show CDR1 as LGHDT and CDR2 as YNNKEL (reference sequence). The CDR3 has 14 amino acids. The J segment lost 5 bases and the V segment lost 5 bases, leaving 6 bases of the junction unmatched.

This clone was detected once. V is TRBV18 and J is TRBJ2-2, with D unresolved. The CDR3 is 16 residues long. The germline V and J ends were trimmed by 3 bases and 2 bases, with 13 bases remaining between them. CDR1 and CDR2 from the germline V gene are KGHSH and LQKENI. CDR3 sequence (DNA): TGTGCCAGCTCACCGTTCTCAGAGACAAACACCGGGGAGCTGTTTTTT. Translating gives CASSPFSETNTGELFF.

The chain recombines TRBV5-4 with TRBJ1-4, with D perhaps matching TRBD1 (6 bases). CDR1 is SGHNT and CDR2 is YYREEE in the germline V gene (reference sequence). V lost 4 bases, J lost 5 bases, and 15 bases lay in between. The CDR3 loop spans 15 amino acids. The CDR3 coding sequence is TGTGCCAGCAGCCCTTGGCCAGGGGTAAATGAAAAACTGTTTTTT. It specifies CASSPWPGVNEKLFF.

The CDR3 bases are TGTGCCAGCAGTTCCGAGTCGGGTGGCTACACCTTC. The encoded protein is CASSSESGGYTF. V usage is TRBV12-3 or TRBV12-4 and J usage is TRBJ1-2, with D hard to call. The CDR3 contains 12 residues. Deletions cut 4 bases from V and 7 bases from J, with 10 bases between.

J is TRBJ1-2 and V is TRBV5-1; 8 nucleotides line up with TRBD1. The CDR3 extends over 16 amino acids. With 3 bases clipped from V and 4 bases from J, the junction kept 11 bases outside the gene matches. CDR1 is SGHRS and CDR2 is YFSETQ in the germline V gene. The CDR3 DNA is TGCGCCAGCAGCTGGGATGGGACAGGCCCCAGCTATGGCTACACCTTC. It yields the protein CASSWDGTGPSYGYTF.

This chain links TRBV11-2 with TRBJ1-4, with TRBD1 identical over 7 bases. Germline CDR1 SGHAT, CDR2 FQNNGV. This CDR3 contains 16 residues. V shed 2 bases, J shed 5 bases, and the junction held 8 bases outside the gene matches. The CDR3, as DNA: TGTGCCAGCAGCTTATCCCCCGGGACAGAGAATGAAAAACTGTTTTTT. As protein: CASSLSPGTENEKLFF.

This chain joins TRBV16 and TRBJ1-4; D call uncertain. The CDR3 runs 15 residues. Looked up from germline, CDR1 is KGHSY and CDR2 is FQNENV. Trimming removed 5 bases at V and 3 bases at J, with 13 bases between. CDR3 loop: CASSSRVDSNEKLFF. The DNA for the CDR3 is TGTGCCAGCAGCTCACGCGTCGATTCTAATGAAAAACTGTTTTTT.

The V gene is TRBV5-4, the J gene TRBJ1-2, with 7 bases fitting TRBD1. This CDR3 has 15 residues. Germline V gene sequence: CDR1 SGHNT, CDR2 YYREEE (reference sequence). V was clipped by 4 bases and J by 0 bases; unmatched bases: 6. The CDR3 loop reads CASSGRQGSNYGYTF. CDR3 nucleotide sequence: TGTGCCAGCAGCGGGAGACAGGGATCTAACTATGGCTACACCTTC.

V gene TRBV7-2 combines with J gene TRBJ2-3, with 8 positions matching TRBD2. The germline CDR1 and CDR2 sequences are SGHTA and FQGNSA. The CDR3 is 16 residues long. V lost 5 bases, J lost 3 bases, and 10 bases stayed unmatched. CDR3 coding DNA: TGTGCCAGCAGCGGGGGGGGACTAGAAAGAACAGATACGCAGTATTTT. It specifies CASSGGGLERTDTQYF. Full variable domain (remainder filled in from reference TRBV7-2 and TRBJ2-3): GAGVSQSPSNKVTEKGKDVELRCDPISGHTALYWYRQSLGQGLEFLIYFQGNSAPDKSGLPSDRFSAERTGGSVSTLTIQRTQQEDSAVYLCASSGGGLERTDTQYFGPGTRLTVL.

As regards this clone: Other DNA sequences in this specimen translate into the identical CDR3. The rearrangement joins TRBV19 to TRBJ1-1; a weak D match, TRBD1 (5 bases). V lost 3 bases and J lost 3, with 8 bases in between. Germline CDR1 LNHDA, CDR2 SQIVND (reference sequence). The CDR3 sequence is 13 residues long. The DNA of the CDR3 is TGTGCCAGTAGTATCGGGGGAGACACTGAAGCTTTCTTT. It encodes CASSIGGDTEAFF.

This chain links TRBV5-1 with TRBJ2-5; TRBD1 is a possible D gene (6 bases). CDR3 length: 14 amino acids. The germline gives CDR1 SGHRS, CDR2 YFSETQ. V lost 4 bases and J lost 2, with 12 bases in between. The chain's CDR3 is CASSPGHPQETQYF. The CDR3 DNA reads TGCGCCAGCAGCCCGGGACACCCACAAGAGACCCAGTACTTC.

This clone was observed a few times. The chain joins TRBV9 to TRBJ1-1, with a tentative D call TRBD1 (5 bases). Germline values: CDR1 SGDLS, CDR2 YYNGEE. The CDR3 runs 15 residues. V was pared by 1 base and J by 1 base, with 11 bases between. The CDR3 region has the DNA TGTGCCAGCAGCGTATACCAGGGAGGGAACACTGAAGCTTTCTTT. Its translation: CASSVYQGGNTEAFF. Looking up the rest from reference TRBV9 and TRBJ1-1 gives the full variable domain: DSGVTQTPKHLITATGQRVTLRCSPRSGDLSVYWYQQSLDQGLQFLIQYYNGEERAKGNILERFSAQQFPDLHSELNLSSLELGDSALYFCASSVYQGGNTEAFFGQGTRLTVV.

This chain joins TRBV9 and TRBJ2-7; 9 nucleotides match TRBD2. The V gene end was trimmed by 4 bases and the J gene end by 5 bases; junction bases not matched to a gene: 10. This CDR3 has 15 residues. The germline V gene encodes CDR1 SGDLS and CDR2 YYNGEE. This chain's CDR3 is CASSPSSSGSNEQYF. The CDR3 DNA reads TGTGCCAGCAGCCCAAGTAGTAGCGGGAGTAACGAGCAGTACTTC.

This rearrangement joins TRBV10-1 to TRBJ2-2, with 8 bases lining up with TRBD2. Germline trimming cut 6 bases from V and 8 bases from J; bases unmatched to any gene: 5. The CDR3 length is 13 residues. Per germline, CDR1 WNHNN and CDR2 SYGVQD (reference sequence). CDR3 amino acids: CASRGLAGGELFF. CDR3 nucleotides: TGCGCCAGCAGAGGACTAGCTGGAGGGGAGCTGTTTTTT.

The CDR3 nucleotides are TGTGCCACCAACAGGGACGGCAATCAGCCCCAGCATTTT. Amino acids: CATNRDGNQPQHF. The V and J genes are TRBV5-8 and TRBJ1-5; weak D call: TRBD1 (6 bases). CDR1 and CDR2 from the germline V gene are SGHTS and YDEGEE. V lost 9 bases, J lost 2 bases, and 12 bases lay in between. This CDR3 is built from 13 residues.

The chain uses TRBV6-1 and TRBJ1-5; D not certain. In germline, CDR1 is MNHNS, CDR2 SASEGT. The CDR3 is 14 amino acids. The ends were cut back, 0 bases at V and 6 bases at J, with 9 bases in the middle. The CDR3 here is CASSEAPNSQPQHF. DNA for the CDR3: TGTGCCAGCAGTGAAGCTCCCAATTCTCAGCCCCAGCATTTT.

The rearrangement links TRBV30 to TRBJ1-1, with 7 bases lining up with TRBD1. Per germline, CDR1 GTSNPN and CDR2 SVGIG (reference sequence). The ends lost 5 bases at V and 4 bases at J; junction bases unmatched: 10. This CDR3 region has 14 residues. The CDR3 DNA sequence: TGTGCCTGGGAACAAGGGGGCTCGGGCACTGAAGCTTTCTTT. Encoded protein: CAWEQGGSGTEAFF.

This clone was observed a handful of times. J is TRBJ2-1 and V is TRBV14; TRBD2 matches 10 bases. The CDR3 has 17 residues. CDR1 is SGHDN, CDR2 FVKESK, per germline. Trimming at V came to 1 base and at J to 4 bases, leaving 7 bases not matched to a gene. The CDR3 region is CASSQVYGAGGYNEQFF. CDR3 in DNA: TGTGCCAGCAGCCAAGTTTATGGAGCGGGAGGGTACAATGAGCAGTTCTTC.

The chain recombines TRBV27 with TRBJ1-5; tentative D call: TRBD1 (6 bases). The CDR3 sequence is 15 residues long. Germline values: CDR1 MNHEY, CDR2 SMNVEV (reference sequence). V gave up 6 bases and J gave up 0 bases, with 12 bases separating them. The CDR3 nucleotides are TGTGCCAGCAGGACACAGGGATATAGCAATCAGCCCCAGCATTTT. It specifies CASRTQGYSNQPQHF.

A word on this clone: The sample holds other DNA sequences that translate to the same CDR3. J is TRBJ1-5 and V is TRBV4-1, with D possibly being TRBD1 (6 bases). Trimming took 0 bases from V and 5 from J, leaving 8 bases between them. The CDR3 has 14 amino acids. Germline V CDR1 and CDR2: MGHRA, YSYEKL. The CDR3 here is CASSQDRGYQPQHF. The DNA of the CDR3 is TGCGCCAGCAGCCAAGACAGGGGCTATCAGCCCCAGCATTTT.

The J gene is TRBJ1-2, the V gene TRBV9; 8 nucleotides line up with TRBD1. With 7 bases clipped from V and 6 bases from J, the junction kept 11 bases outside the gene matches. The CDR3 contains 14 residues. Germline CDR1 SGDLS, CDR2 YYNGEE. CDR3 sequence reads: CASSPGQGKDGYTF. In DNA form, the CDR3 reads TGTGCCAGCTCCCCCGGACAGGGTAAAGATGGCTACACCTTC. The variable domain in full, completed from reference TRBV9 and TRBJ1-2, reads DSGVTQTPKHLITATGQRVTLRCSPRSGDLSVYWYQQSLDQGLQFLIQYYNGEERAKGNILERFSAQQFPDLHSELNLSSLELGDSALYFCASSPGQGKDGYTFGSGTRLTVV.

For this clone: The sample holds other DNA sequences that translate to the same CDR3. The chain employs TRBV5-1 and TRBJ2-1; TRBD2 aligns across 15 bases. The length of the CDR3 is 17 residues. Germline V gene lookup returns CDR1 SGHRS and CDR2 YFSETQ. V lost 3 bases to trimming and J lost 2 bases; unmatched junction nucleotides: 3. The CDR3 nucleotides are TGCGCCAGCAGCTCCGGACTAGCGGGAGGGGCCTACAATGAGCAGTTCTTC. Translated: CASSSGLAGGAYNEQFF.